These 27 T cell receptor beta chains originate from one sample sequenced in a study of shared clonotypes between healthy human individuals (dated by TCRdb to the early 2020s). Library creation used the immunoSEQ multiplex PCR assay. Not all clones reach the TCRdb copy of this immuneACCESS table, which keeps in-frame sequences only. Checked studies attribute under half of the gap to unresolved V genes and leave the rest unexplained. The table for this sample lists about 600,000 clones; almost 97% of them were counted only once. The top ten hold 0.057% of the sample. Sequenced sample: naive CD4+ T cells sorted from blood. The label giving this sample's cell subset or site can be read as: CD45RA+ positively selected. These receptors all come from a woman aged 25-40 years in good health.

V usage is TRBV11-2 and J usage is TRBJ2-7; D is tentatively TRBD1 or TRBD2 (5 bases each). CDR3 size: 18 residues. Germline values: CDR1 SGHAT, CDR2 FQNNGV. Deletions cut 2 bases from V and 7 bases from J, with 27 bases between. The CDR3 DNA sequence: TGTGCCAGCAGCTTATTACCCTACCCGGGGCCGCAAACGGGGGAGCAGTACTTC. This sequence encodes CASSLLPYPGPQTGEQYF. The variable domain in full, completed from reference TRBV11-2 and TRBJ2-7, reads EAGVAQSPRYKIIEKRQSVAFWCNPISGHATLYWYQQILGQGPKLLIQFQNNGVVDDSQLPKDRFSAERLKGVDSTLKIQPAKLEDSAVYLCASSLLPYPGPQTGEQYFGPGTRLTVT.

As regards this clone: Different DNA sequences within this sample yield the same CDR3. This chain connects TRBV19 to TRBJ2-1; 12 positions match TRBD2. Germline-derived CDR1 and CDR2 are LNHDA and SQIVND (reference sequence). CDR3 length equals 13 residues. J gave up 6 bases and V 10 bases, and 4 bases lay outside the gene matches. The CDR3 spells CATRLAGVNEQFF. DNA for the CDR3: TGTGCCACGCGACTAGCGGGAGTCAATGAGCAGTTCTTC.

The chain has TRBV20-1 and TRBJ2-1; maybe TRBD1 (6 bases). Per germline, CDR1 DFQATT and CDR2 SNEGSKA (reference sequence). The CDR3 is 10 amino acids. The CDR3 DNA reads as TGCAGCGCCAAGGGGGATGAGCAGTTCTTC. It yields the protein CSAKGDEQFF.

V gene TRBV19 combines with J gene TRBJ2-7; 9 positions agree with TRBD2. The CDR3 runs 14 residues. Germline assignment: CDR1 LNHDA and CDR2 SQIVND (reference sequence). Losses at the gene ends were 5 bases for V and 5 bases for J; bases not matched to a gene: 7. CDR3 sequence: CASSYSGRGDEQYF. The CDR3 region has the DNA TGTGCCAGTAGTTATAGCGGGAGAGGGGACGAGCAGTACTTC.

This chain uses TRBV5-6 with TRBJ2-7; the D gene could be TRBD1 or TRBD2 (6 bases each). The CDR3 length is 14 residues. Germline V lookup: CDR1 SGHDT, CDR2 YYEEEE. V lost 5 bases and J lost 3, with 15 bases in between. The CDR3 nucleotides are TGTGCCAGCAGAGGATCCAGGGGACTCTACGAGCAGTACTTC. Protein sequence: CASRGSRGLYEQYF.

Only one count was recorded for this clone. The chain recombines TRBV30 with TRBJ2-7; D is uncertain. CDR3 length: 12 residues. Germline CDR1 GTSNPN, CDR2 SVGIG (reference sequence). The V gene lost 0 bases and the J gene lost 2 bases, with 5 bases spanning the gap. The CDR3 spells CAWSVLTYEQYF. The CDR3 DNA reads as TGTGCCTGGAGTGTGCTTACCTACGAGCAGTACTTC.

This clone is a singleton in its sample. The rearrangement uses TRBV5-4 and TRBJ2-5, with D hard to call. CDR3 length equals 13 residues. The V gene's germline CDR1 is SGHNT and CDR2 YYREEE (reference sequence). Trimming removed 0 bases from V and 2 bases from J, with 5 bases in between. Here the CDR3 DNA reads TGTGCCAGCAGCTTGGCGGTACAAGAGACCCAGTACTTC. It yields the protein CASSLAVQETQYF.

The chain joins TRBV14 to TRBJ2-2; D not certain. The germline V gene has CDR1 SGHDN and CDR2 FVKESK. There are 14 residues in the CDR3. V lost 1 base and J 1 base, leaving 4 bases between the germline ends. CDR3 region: CASSQGLNTGELFF. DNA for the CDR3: TGTGCCAGCAGCCAAGGACTGAACACCGGGGAGCTGTTTTTT.

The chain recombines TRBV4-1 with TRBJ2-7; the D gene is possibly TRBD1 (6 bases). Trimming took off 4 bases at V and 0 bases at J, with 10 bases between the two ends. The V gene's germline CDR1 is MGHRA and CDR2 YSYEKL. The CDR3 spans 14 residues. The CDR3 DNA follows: TGCGCCAGCAGCCCCGGGACACTCTCCTACGAGCAGTACTTC. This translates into CASSPGTLSYEQYF.

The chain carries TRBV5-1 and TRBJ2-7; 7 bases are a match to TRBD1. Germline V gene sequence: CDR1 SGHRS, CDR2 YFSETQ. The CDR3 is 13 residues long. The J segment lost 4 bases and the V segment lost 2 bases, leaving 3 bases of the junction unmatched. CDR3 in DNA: TGCGCCAGCAGCTTAAGGGGGCCTTACGAGCAGTACTTC. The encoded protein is CASSLRGPYEQYF.

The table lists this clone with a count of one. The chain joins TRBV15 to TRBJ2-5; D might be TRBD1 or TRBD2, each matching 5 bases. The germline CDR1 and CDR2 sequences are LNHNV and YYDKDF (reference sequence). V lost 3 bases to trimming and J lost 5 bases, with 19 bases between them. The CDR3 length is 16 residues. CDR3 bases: TGTGCCACCAGCAGGATCAAGGGAGACAGTTTCGAGACCCAGTACTTC. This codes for CATSRIKGDSFETQYF.

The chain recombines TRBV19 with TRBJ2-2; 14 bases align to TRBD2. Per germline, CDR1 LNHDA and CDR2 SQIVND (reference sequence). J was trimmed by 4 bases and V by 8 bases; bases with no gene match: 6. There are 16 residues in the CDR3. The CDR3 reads CASRPGLAGVTGELFF. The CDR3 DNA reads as TGTGCCAGTCGGCCGGGACTAGCGGGAGTCACCGGGGAGCTGTTTTTT.

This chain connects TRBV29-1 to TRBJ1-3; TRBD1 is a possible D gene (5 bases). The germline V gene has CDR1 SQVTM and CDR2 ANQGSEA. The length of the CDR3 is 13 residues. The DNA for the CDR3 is TGCAGTACCAGGGCTAGCTCTGGAAACACCATATATTTT. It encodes CSTRASSGNTIYF.

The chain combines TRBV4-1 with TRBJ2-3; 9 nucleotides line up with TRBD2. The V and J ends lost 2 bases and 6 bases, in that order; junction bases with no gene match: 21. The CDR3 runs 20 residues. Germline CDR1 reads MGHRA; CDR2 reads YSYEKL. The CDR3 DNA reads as TGCGCCAGCAGCCAACACAACCTAAGGACTGCGCGGGAGGGTGAGGATACGCAGTATTTT. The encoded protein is CASSQHNLRTAREGEDTQYF.

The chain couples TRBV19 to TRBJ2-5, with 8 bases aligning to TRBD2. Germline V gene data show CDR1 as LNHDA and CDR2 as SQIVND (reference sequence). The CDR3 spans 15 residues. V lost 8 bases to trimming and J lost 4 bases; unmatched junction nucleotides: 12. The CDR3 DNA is TGTGCCAGTTCCACACTCCGAACTAGCGGAGAGACCCAGTACTTC. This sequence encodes CASSTLRTSGETQYF. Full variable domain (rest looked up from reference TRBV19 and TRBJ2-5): DGGITQSPKYLFRKEGQNVTLSCEQNLNHDAMYWYRQDPGQGLRLIYYSQIVNDFQKGDIAEGYSVSREKKESFPLTVTSAQKNPTAFYLCASSTLRTSGETQYFGPGTRLLVL.

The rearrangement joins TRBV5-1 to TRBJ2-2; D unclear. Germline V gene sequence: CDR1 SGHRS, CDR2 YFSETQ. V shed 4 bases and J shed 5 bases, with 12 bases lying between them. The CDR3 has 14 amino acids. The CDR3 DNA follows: TGCGCCAGCAGCATCGATATGTTAACCGGGGAGCTGTTTTTT. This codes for CASSIDMLTGELFF.

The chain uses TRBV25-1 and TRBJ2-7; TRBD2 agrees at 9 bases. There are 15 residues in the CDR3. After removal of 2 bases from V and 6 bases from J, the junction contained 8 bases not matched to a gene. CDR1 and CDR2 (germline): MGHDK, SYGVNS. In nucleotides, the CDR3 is TGTGCCAGCAGTGAAAAAAGTAGCGGGAGCATCGAGCAGTACTTC. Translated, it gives CASSEKSSGSIEQYF.

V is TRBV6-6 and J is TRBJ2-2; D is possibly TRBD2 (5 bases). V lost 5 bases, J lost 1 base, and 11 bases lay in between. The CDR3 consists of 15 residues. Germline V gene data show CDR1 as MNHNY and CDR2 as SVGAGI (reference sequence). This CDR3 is CASSRERENTGELFF. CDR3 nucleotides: TGTGCCAGCAGTCGCGAACGGGAGAACACCGGGGAGCTGTTTTTT.

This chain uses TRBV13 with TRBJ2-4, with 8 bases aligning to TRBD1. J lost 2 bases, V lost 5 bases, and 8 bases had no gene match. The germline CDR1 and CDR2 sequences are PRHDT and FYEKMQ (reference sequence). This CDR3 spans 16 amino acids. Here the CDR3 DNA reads TGTGCCAGCAGCCTGACAGGGGCCGTTCCCAAAAACATTCAGTACTTC. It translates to CASSLTGAVPKNIQYF.

CDR3 in amino acids: CASMDLRETVYNEQFF. CDR3 DNA: TGTGCCAGTATGGATTTGCGGGAGACGGTGTACAATGAGCAGTTCTTC. V usage is TRBV19 and J usage is TRBJ2-1; TRBD2 matches 7 bases. The CDR3 runs to 16 residues. Germline V lookup: CDR1 LNHDA, CDR2 SQIVND (reference sequence). Germline trimming cut 7 bases from V and 4 bases from J; bases unmatched to any gene: 13. The full variable domain, with the rest looked up from reference TRBV19 and TRBJ2-1, is DGGITQSPKYLFRKEGQNVTLSCEQNLNHDAMYWYRQDPGQGLRLIYYSQIVNDFQKGDIAEGYSVSREKKESFPLTVTSAQKNPTAFYLCASMDLRETVYNEQFFGPGTRLTVL.

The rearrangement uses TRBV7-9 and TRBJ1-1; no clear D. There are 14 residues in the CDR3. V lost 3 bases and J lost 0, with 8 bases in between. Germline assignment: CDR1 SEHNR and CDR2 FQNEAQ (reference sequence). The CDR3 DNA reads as TGTGCCAGCAGCTTTGCGGAGATGAACACTGAAGCTTTCTTT. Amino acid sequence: CASSFAEMNTEAFF.

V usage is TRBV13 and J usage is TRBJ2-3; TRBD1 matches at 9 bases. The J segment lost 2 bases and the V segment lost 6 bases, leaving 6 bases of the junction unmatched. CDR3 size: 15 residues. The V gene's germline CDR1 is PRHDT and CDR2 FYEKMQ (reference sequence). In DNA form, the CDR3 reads TGTGCCAGCAGTCGGGGACAGGGCTTCACAGATACGCAGTATTTT. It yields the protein CASSRGQGFTDTQYF.

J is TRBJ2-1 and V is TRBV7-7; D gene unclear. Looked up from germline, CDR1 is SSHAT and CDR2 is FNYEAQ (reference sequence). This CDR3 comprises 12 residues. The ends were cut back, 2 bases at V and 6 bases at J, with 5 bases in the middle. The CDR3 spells CASSLPVNEQFF. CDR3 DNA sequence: TGTGCCAGCAGCTTACCAGTCAATGAGCAGTTCTTC.

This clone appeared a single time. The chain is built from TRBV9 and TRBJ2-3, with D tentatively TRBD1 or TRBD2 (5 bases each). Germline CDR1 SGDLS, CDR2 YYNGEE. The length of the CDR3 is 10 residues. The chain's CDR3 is CAGGTDTQYF. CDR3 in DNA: TGTGCGGGGGGCACAGATACGCAGTATTTT.

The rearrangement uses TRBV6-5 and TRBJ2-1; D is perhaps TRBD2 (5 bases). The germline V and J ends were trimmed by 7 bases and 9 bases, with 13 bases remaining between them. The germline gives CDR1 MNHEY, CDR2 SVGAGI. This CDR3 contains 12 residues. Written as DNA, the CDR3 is TGTGCCAGCACCTCGGACTGGAGTGAGCAGTTCTTC. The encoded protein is CASTSDWSEQFF.

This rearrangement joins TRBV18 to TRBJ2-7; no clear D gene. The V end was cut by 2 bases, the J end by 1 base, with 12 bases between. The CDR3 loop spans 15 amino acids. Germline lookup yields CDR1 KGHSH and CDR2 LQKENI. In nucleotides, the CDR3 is TGTGCCAGCTCACCAGGCGGTCAGTCATCCTACGAGCAGTACTTC. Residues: CASSPGGQSSYEQYF.

The DNA of the CDR3 is TGTGCCAGCGCCCAGGACGGGAGCAACACCGGGGAGCTGTTTTTT. It codes for CASAQDGSNTGELFF. The rearrangement links TRBV6-5 to TRBJ2-2, with D maybe TRBD2 (6 bases). The V gene's germline CDR1 is MNHEY and CDR2 SVGAGI. V lost 8 bases to trimming and J lost 2 bases, with 15 bases between them. The length of the CDR3 is 15 residues.